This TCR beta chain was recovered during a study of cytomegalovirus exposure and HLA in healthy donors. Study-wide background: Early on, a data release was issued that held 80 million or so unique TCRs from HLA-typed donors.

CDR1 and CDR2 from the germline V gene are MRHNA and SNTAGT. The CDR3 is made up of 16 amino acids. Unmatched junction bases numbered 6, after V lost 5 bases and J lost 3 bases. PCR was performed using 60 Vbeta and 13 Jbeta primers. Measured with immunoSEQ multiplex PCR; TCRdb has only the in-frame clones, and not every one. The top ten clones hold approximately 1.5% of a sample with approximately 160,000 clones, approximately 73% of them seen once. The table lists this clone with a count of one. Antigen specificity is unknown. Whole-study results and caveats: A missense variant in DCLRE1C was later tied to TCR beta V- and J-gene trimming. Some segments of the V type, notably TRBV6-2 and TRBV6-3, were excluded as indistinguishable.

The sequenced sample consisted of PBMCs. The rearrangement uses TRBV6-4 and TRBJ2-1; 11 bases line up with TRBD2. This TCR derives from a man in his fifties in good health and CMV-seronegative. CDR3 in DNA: TGTGCCAGCAGTCCCCTAGCGGGGGGAGACTACAATGAGCAGTTCTTC. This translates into CASSPLAGGDYNEQFF.